This TCR beta chain was sequenced for a study of cytomegalovirus exposure and HLA in healthy donors. Study context: Genotyping showed around 81% of roughly 390 donors falling in the Caucasian-associated ancestry cluster. Broader study findings: With later analysis, a missense DCLRE1C variant became linked to TCR beta V- and J-gene trimming. Segments of the TCR beta V type were, in most cases, productive about 90% or about 30% of the time in an earlier analysis. Immune exposure information comprised only CMV serostatus.

Points on this clone: Its antigen remains unidentified.

PCR amplification relied on 60 Vbeta primers (plus 13 Jbeta primers). Sequencing was performed with immunoSEQ multiplex PCR; in TCRdb, only in-frame clones are kept and a portion is missing. The top ten hold 3.5% to 4.5% of the sample, which has around 110,000 clones, about 79% seen once. The germline V gene has CDR1 SGDLS and CDR2 YYNGEE. Deletions cut 4 bases from V and 0 bases from J, with 15 bases between. This CDR3 is built from 16 residues. The chain couples TRBV9 to TRBJ2-3; a possible D gene is TRBD2 (5 bases). The sequence came from a man in his thirties or forties in good health and CMV-seropositive. What was sequenced was PBMCs. This chain's CDR3 is CASSPMRAESTDTQYF. In DNA form, the CDR3 reads TGTGCCAGCAGCCCAATGAGGGCAGAGAGCACAGATACGCAGTATTTT.